This TCR beta chain was retrieved from a study of cytomegalovirus exposure and HLA in healthy donors (dated by TCRdb to 2016 to 2017). With regard to the full study: According to a later analysis, the approximately 120 validation repertoires were produced on the same platform as the roughly 720 repertoires of the first cohort. The study was designed to test whether signatures of past pathogen exposure could be identified by cataloging public T cell receptors. Along with the roughly 610-subject first cohort, a separate validation cohort of over a hundred different subjects was used. The study combined high-throughput TCR immunosequencing, statistical association of individual TCRs with disease status, and machine learning to predict cytomegalovirus infection status. Points the paper makes about the study in general: While some public TCRs were present in many individuals, most TCR sequences turned up only very rarely across donors. A total of about 150 TCR beta chains were listed by the study as associated with cytomegalovirus. According to the authors, the approach could potentially be generalized to other disease states and immunological phenotypes. Three of the identified cytomegalovirus-associated TCR beta chains were confirmed in vitro to be specific for cytomegalovirus antigens. Of the cluster scores, approximately 95% were above 0 in a later analysis, which found that TCRs clustered in the first cohort also tended to co-occur in the 95 to 150 validation repertoires. A later analysis had no HLA typing for the validation cohort, so co-occurrence there was scored across all 110 or so repertoires. The classifier was reported to diagnose cytomegalovirus status with high specificity and sensitivity in both the original and validation cohorts.

Donors formed part of the validation cohort, which comprised over a hundred subjects and was distinct from the first cohort of several hundred subjects. Inclusive of the bounding cysteine and phenylalanine, the CDR3 is 16 residues long. The retained sequence is limited to the CDR3, 48 bases, with the frame set at the first base. CDR1 and CDR2 (SGDLS, YYNGEE) derive from the germline V gene. Between the V and J ends, shortened by 2 bases and 0 bases respectively, the junction contains 14 bases. Libraries were built with the immunoSEQ multiplex PCR assay. The study's own analysis went as follows. A statistical classification framework was built to diagnose cytomegalovirus status from the catalog of TCR beta chain sequences. In TCRdb, the immuneACCESS table is reduced to in-frame sequences with V and J assigned. These tables do not hold every clone; where another copy was compared, an unresolved V gene accounts for under half, and the others remain unexplained. That table furnishes V, J and clone size, whereas the DNA furnished D and trimming. This sample gives approximately 110,000 clones in total; 94% of them show up just once. Of the sample, roughly 1.3% falls within the top ten clones.

Comments on this clone: Its antigen is not yet known. Base qualities are not provided; no much larger clone lies one nucleotide away.

The rearranged segments are TRBV9 and TRBJ1-1; TRBD1 is possibly the D segment (6 matching bases). The sequence was collected from a woman between 18 and 30 years old in good health and CMV-seronegative. The sample comprised PBMCs. The DNA is as follows: TGTGCCAGCAGCGTTGATCAGGGGTTCCTGAACACTGAAGCTTTCTTT. Protein translation: CASSVDQGFLNTEAFF. With all but the CDR3 taken from the reference TRBV9 and TRBJ1-1 genes, the full variable domain is: DSGVTQTPKHLITATGQRVTLRCSPRSGDLSVYWYQQSLDQGLQFLIQYYNGEERAKGNILERFSAQQFPDLHSELNLSSLELGDSALYFCASSVDQGFLNTEAFFGQGTRLTVV.